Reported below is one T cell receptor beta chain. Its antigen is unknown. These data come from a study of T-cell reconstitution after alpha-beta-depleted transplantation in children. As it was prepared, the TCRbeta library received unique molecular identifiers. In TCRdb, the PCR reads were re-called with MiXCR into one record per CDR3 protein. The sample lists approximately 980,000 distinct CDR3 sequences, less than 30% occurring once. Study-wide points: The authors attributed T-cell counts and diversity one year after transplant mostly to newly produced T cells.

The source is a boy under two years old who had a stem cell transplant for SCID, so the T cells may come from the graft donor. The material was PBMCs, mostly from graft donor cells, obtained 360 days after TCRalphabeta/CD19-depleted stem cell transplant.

This CDR3 is CASSVGPNSGDGYTF. In nucleotides, the CDR3 is TGTGCCAGCAGCGTTGGTCCTAATTCGGGGGATGGCTACACCTTC. The chain carries TRBV9 and TRBJ1-2, with D possibly matching TRBD1 (5 bases). The CDR3 runs 15 residues. Germline V CDR1 and CDR2: SGDLS, YYNGEE. Trimming took off 2 bases at V and 6 bases at J, with 17 bases between the two ends.